This TCR beta chain was found in a study of low-dose radiotherapy and immunotherapy resistance in tumors (dated 2022 in TCRdb). Regarding the research as a whole: In Cohort 1, each fraction delivered 0.5 Gy every 2 weeks, and the prescribed total PTV dose was 6.5 Gy. Cohort 2 received 1 Gy per fraction every two weeks, with a total of 13 Gy over 26 weeks. First-strand cDNA was synthesized with Superscript III and a set of TRAV- and TRBV-specific primers, covering both TCRalpha and TCRbeta chains. Patients were given nivolumab as a 240 mg flat dose every two weeks and ipilimumab at 1 mg/kg every six weeks, with both drugs delivered intravenously. TCRalpha and TCRbeta libraries were deep-sequenced on an Illumina MiniSeq instrument. Every two weeks, patients got intravenous cyclophosphamide at 200 mg/m2, given one day ahead of each radiation and immunotherapy administration. The translational analysis covered eight patients: three from the first dose cohort and the first five from the second dose cohort. Trial participants were not randomized into treatment groups. Aspirin 300 mg was taken orally once daily by patients for four cycles, starting on cycle 1 day 1.

Sequencing used an Illumina MiniSeq. A roughly 20-cycle PCR with Phusion amplified the TCRs, pairing a constant-region primer with the adapter that was attached to the V primers. The isolated mRNA was amplified using the MessageAmp II aRNA Amplification Kit, with in vitro transcription performed for approximately 16 hours at 37 degrees C. mRNA for TCR sequencing was isolated with the Dynabeads mRNA DIRECT Purification Kit. A second approximately 23-cycle Phusion PCR added indexed Illumina adapters, and products were purified with AMPure XP beads. As for the original processing: Custom Perl scripts pooled TCR sequences encoding the same protein, removed out-of-frame sequences and computed each clonotype's abundance. Any TCR sequence supported by only a single read was excluded from analysis. Repertoire metrics included Shannon entropy, Gini index, clonality, richness, and frequency of TCRs shared between repertoires. TCRdb handled the public reads itself, with Q25 trimming in fastp and clone calling in MiXCR, and kept productive beta chains. One record per CDR3 amino acid sequence lists the most common genes and DNA. TCRdb assigned the V and J calls; the authors' analysis was not used. The sample table holds about 50,000 distinct CDR3 sequences, of which over 9.5% were seen once. The ten largest clones add up to about 6.2% of the sample.

In the paper's terms, the time point label means: before trial treatment. The donors came from RACIN, which was a single-arm phase I dose-escalation trial that paired nivolumab and ipilimumab with aspirin, low-dose cyclophosphamide and low-dose radiotherapy. Patients with advanced, TIL-negative solid tumors were considered eligible. This clonotype was counted between two and nine times. The clone's antigen remains unknown. It has no much larger one-base neighbor in the sample; base qualities were not kept. The origin of this receptor is a female donor with ovarian cancer. The sample in question was PBMCs, obtained before treatment.

The DNA reads as follows: TGTGCCTGGGCTCCGGGTCTTTCACCCCTCCACTTT. Translation gives CAWAPGLSPLHF. The chain was built from TRBV30 and TRBJ1-6; the D segment cannot be called with confidence. There are 12 amino acids in the CDR3, from cysteine to phenylalanine inclusive. Only the CDR3 portion is preserved as DNA: 36 bases, with reading frame beginning at the first base. V drops 5 bases and J drops 9 bases, leaving 11 bases in between. Per the germline V gene (reference sequence), GTSNPN is the CDR1 and SVGIG is the CDR2.